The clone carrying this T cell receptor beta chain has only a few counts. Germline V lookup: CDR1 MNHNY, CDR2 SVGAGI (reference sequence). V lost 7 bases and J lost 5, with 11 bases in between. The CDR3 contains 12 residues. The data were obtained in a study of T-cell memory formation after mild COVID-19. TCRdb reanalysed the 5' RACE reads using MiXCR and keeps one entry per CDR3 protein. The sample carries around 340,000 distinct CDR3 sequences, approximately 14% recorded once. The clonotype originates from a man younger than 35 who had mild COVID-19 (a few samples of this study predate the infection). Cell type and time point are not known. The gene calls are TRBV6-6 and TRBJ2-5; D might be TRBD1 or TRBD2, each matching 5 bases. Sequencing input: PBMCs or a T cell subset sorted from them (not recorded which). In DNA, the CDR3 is TGTGCCAGCAATCCCGGGGCGGAGACCCAGTACTTC. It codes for CASNPGAETQYF.